Presented here are 30 T cell receptor beta chains from one specimen sequenced in a study of blood T cells in healthy people across ages. The second PCR ran roughly 7 to 11 cycles with a sample-barcoded 5' primer and J-beta primers. One entry per CDR3 protein, called by TCRdb with MiXCR from the 5' RACE reads. The data show 1,500,000 or so distinct CDR3 sequences, approximately 39% seen once. Source material: blood. The receptors stem from a woman aged 18-29 years in good health.

The J gene is TRBJ2-1, the V gene TRBV6-5, with D possibly being TRBD2 (6 bases). CDR3 length: 14 residues. Trimming cost V 5 bases and J 10 bases, with 18 bases left between them. CDR1 is MNHEY, CDR2 SVGAGI, per germline. The CDR3 nucleotides are TGTGCCAGCAGTCCGATACGCCTTAGCGGAGAGCAGTTCTTC. Translated: CASSPIRLSGEQFF.

The V gene is TRBV7-2, the J gene TRBJ1-5; D remains unclear. The V gene's germline CDR1 is SGHTA and CDR2 FQGNSA. The CDR3 length is 12 residues. Trimming took 3 bases from V and 5 from J, leaving 5 bases between them. CDR3 residues: CASSLSYQPQHF. The CDR3 coding sequence is TGTGCCAGCAGCTTGAGCTATCAGCCCCAGCATTTT. Based on the CDR3 plus reference TRBV7-2 and TRBJ1-5, the full variable domain is GAGVSQSPSNKVTEKGKDVELRCDPISGHTALYWYRQSLGQGLEFLIYFQGNSAPDKSGLPSDRFSAERTGGSVSTLTIQRTQQEDSAVYLCASSLSYQPQHFGDGTRLSIL.

This chain links TRBV3-1 with TRBJ2-1; 7 bases line up with TRBD2. The trim removed 4 bases at V and 4 bases at J, leaving 7 bases unmatched. The germline gives CDR1 LGHDT, CDR2 YNNKEL (reference sequence). This CDR3 has 15 amino acids. CDR3 in amino acids: CASSPARDYYNEQFF. The CDR3 region has the DNA TGTGCCAGCAGCCCTGCCCGGGACTATTACAATGAGCAGTTCTTC.

The chain employs TRBV7-6 and TRBJ2-1, with D tentatively TRBD1 (6 bases). The CDR3 runs 16 residues. From germline, CDR1 is SGHVS and CDR2 FNYEAQ. Trimming shortened V by 4 bases and J by 6 bases, and 19 bases separated the two germline ends. The CDR3 sequence is CASSYGTPDRSNEQFF. The DNA for the CDR3 is TGTGCCAGCAGCTATGGGACACCCGATAGGAGCAATGAGCAGTTCTTC. Based on the CDR3 plus reference TRBV7-6 and TRBJ2-1, the full variable domain is GAGVSQSPRYKVTKRGQDVALRCDPISGHVSLYWYRQALGQGPEFLTYFNYEAQQDKSGLPNDRFSAERPEGSISTLTIQRTEQRDSAMYRCASSYGTPDRSNEQFFGPGTRLTVL.

This clonotype was observed a few times. The chain joins TRBV27 to TRBJ2-7, with TRBD1 matching over 11 bases. The J segment lost 2 bases and the V segment lost 6 bases, leaving 9 bases of the junction unmatched. Germline V CDR1 and CDR2: MNHEY, SMNVEV (reference sequence). The CDR3 runs 16 residues. CDR3 nucleotides: TGTGCCAGCAGATTGGAATCGGGACAGGGGGCCTACGAGCAGTACTTC. Translated: CASRLESGQGAYEQYF.

In this sample, this clonotype turned up many times. The rearrangement links TRBV27 to TRBJ2-5; 8 nucleotides agree with TRBD1. J gave up 5 bases and V 3 bases, and 2 bases lay outside the gene matches. The CDR3 loop spans 13 amino acids. Per germline, CDR1 MNHEY and CDR2 SMNVEV (reference sequence). CDR3 amino acids: CASSFQGAETQYF. The CDR3 DNA follows: TGTGCCAGCAGTTTTCAGGGGGCTGAGACCCAGTACTTC.

This clonotype appeared a few times. V is TRBV2 and J is TRBJ1-2; D possibly corresponds to TRBD1 (5 bases). The CDR3 consists of 14 residues. The V end was cut by 5 bases, the J end by 5 bases, with 15 bases between. From germline, CDR1 is SNHLY and CDR2 FYNNEI. Written as DNA, the CDR3 is TGTGCCAGCAGTTCTCAGGGAGCACTTTATGGCTACACCTTC. This gives the protein CASSSQGALYGYTF.

The rearrangement joins TRBV12-3 or TRBV12-4 to TRBJ2-5; 7 nucleotides match TRBD1. The trim removed 6 bases at V and 5 bases at J, leaving 9 bases unmatched. The CDR3 length is 14 residues. CDR3 DNA: TGTGCCAGCAGGAAGACAGGGAATGGGGAGACCCAGTACTTC. Encoded protein: CASRKTGNGETQYF.

In this sample, this clonotype turned up a few times. At one boundary the junction diverges from the germline segment, which might be a read error. This chain connects TRBV30 to TRBJ2-3; D is possibly TRBD2 (5 bases). Germline V gene sequence: CDR1 GTSNPN, CDR2 SVGIG (reference sequence). CDR3 size: 11 residues. As DNA, the CDR3 is TGTGCCGGGAGACGCACAGATACGCAGTATTTT. Encoded protein: CAGRRTDTQYF.

The chain is built from TRBV9 and TRBJ1-6; 9 nucleotides line up with TRBD1. The CDR3 extends over 17 amino acids. Germline V CDR1 and CDR2: SGDLS, YYNGEE. The junction had 10 bases not matched to a gene; V was cut back by 3 bases and J by 6 bases. The CDR3 nucleotides are TGTGCCAGCAGCGCCGGGACAGGGCCCCCTTTTAATTCACCCCTCCACTTT. It codes for CASSAGTGPPFNSPLHF.

The chain uses TRBV7-8 and TRBJ1-5; D gene uncertain. V lost 2 bases to trimming and J lost 4 bases, with 12 bases between them. CDR1 and CDR2 from the germline V gene are SGHVS and FQNEAQ. The CDR3 covers 15 residues. The CDR3 loop is CASSLLSDANQPQHF. The CDR3, as DNA: TGTGCCAGCAGCTTACTCTCGGACGCTAATCAGCCCCAGCATTTT. The whole variable domain, remainder taken from reference TRBV7-8 and TRBJ1-5, is GAGVSQSPRYKVAKRGQDVALRCDPISGHVSLFWYQQALGQGPEFLTYFQNEAQLDKSGLPSDRFFAERPEGSVSTLKIQRTQQEDSAVYLCASSLLSDANQPQHFGDGTRLSIL.

Note on this clonotype: At one end, the junction sequence differs from germline, possibly due to a read error. The rearrangement joins TRBV29-1 to TRBJ2-5; tentatively, D is TRBD2 (5 bases). This CDR3 is built from 12 residues. The germline gives CDR1 SQVTM, CDR2 ANQGSEA. Written as DNA, the CDR3 is TGCTGCGTTGAGGGCAACAAAGAGACCCAGTACTTC. It is translated as CCVEGNKETQYF.

This clonotype was counted only a few times. The chain has TRBV19 and TRBJ2-1; 7 nucleotides match TRBD2. The J segment lost 2 bases and the V segment lost 2 bases, leaving 3 bases of the junction unmatched. This CDR3 spans 15 amino acids. Germline CDR1 and CDR2: LNHDA and SQIVND (reference sequence). CDR3 amino acids: CASSILAGTYNEQFF. In nucleotides, the CDR3 is TGTGCCAGTAGTATATTAGCGGGCACCTACAATGAGCAGTTCTTC.

In this sample, this clonotype turned up a few times. The chain joins TRBV7-8 to TRBJ2-7; D possibly corresponds to TRBD2 (5 bases). Trimming removed 1 base at V and 6 bases at J, with 13 bases between. CDR1 is SGHVS and CDR2 is FQNEAQ in the germline V gene. The CDR3 is made up of 14 amino acids. As DNA, the CDR3 is TGTGCCAGCAGCTTAGGGAGTCGGGGTCGCGAGCAGTACTTC. The encoded protein is CASSLGSRGREQYF. Based on the CDR3 plus reference TRBV7-8 and TRBJ2-7, the full variable domain is GAGVSQSPRYKVAKRGQDVALRCDPISGHVSLFWYQQALGQGPEFLTYFQNEAQLDKSGLPSDRFFAERPEGSVSTLKIQRTQQEDSAVYLCASSLGSRGREQYFGPGTRLTVT.

The rearrangement links TRBV5-1 to TRBJ2-1; 7 bases agree with TRBD2. CDR1 SGHRS and CDR2 YFSETQ come from the germline V gene. Unmatched junction bases numbered 10, after V lost 4 bases and J lost 0 bases. CDR3 length equals 17 residues. The CDR3, as DNA: TGCGCCAGCAGCGGGGCCGGTGGCGGGAGCTCCTACAATGAGCAGTTCTTC. Translated: CASSGAGGGSSYNEQFF. Full variable domain (missing parts from reference TRBV5-1 and TRBJ2-1): KAGVTQTPRYLIKTRGQQVTLSCSPISGHRSVSWYQQTPGQGLQFLFEYFSETQRNKGNFPGRFSGRQFSNSRSEMNVSTLELGDSALYLCASSGAGGGSSYNEQFFGPGTRLTVL.

The chain is built from TRBV20-1 and TRBJ2-5, with 7 positions matching TRBD1. The trim removed 5 bases at V and 11 bases at J, leaving 20 bases unmatched. This CDR3 is built from 15 residues. Per the germline V gene, CDR1 is DFQATT and CDR2 is SNEGSKA (reference sequence). CDR3 amino acids: CSAWDRRGGPAEQYF. Written as DNA, the CDR3 is TGCAGTGCTTGGGACAGAAGAGGGGGACCGGCTGAGCAGTACTTC.

V is TRBV9 and J is TRBJ2-3, with 15 bases aligning to TRBD2. Germline CDR1 reads SGDLS; CDR2 reads YYNGEE. The CDR3 is 22 amino acids. Trimming cost V 4 bases and J 0 bases; bases outside gene matches: 18. The CDR3 DNA is TGTGCCAGCAGCTCACCCCCCCCGGGACTAGCGGGGGGCCATTCTAGCACAGATACGCAGTATTTT. This encodes CASSSPPPGLAGGHSSTDTQYF.

The chain has TRBV11-2 and TRBJ2-3; a weak D match, TRBD2 (6 bases). The CDR3 covers 15 residues. V was trimmed by 0 bases and J by 10 bases, leaving 17 bases between them. Germline CDR1 reads SGHAT; CDR2 reads FQNNGV. The CDR3 coding sequence is TGTGCCAGCAGCTTAGATCCGGGACTGGTCGGTTCGCAGTATTTT. Translation: CASSLDPGLVGSQYF.

CDR3 protein: CASTLAGGEQYF. CDR3 DNA: TGTGCCAGCACCCTGGCGGGGGGCGAGCAGTACTTC. The rearrangement links TRBV2 to TRBJ2-7; TRBD2 matches 8 bases. Losses at the gene ends were 7 bases for V and 6 bases for J; bases not matched to a gene: 5. CDR1 is SNHLY and CDR2 is FYNNEI in the germline V gene. This CDR3 contains 12 residues.

This clonotype was seen only a few times. The chain uses TRBV29-1 and TRBJ2-3; the match to TRBD2 covers 7 bases. The V and J ends lost 7 bases and 4 bases, in that order; junction bases with no gene match: 5. Germline V lookup: CDR1 SQVTM, CDR2 ANQGSEA. This CDR3 is 12 amino acids long. The CDR3 coding sequence is TGCAGCGCTGAGCGGGGTTCAGATACGCAGTATTTT. Its translation is CSAERGSDTQYF.

This clonotype was counted between two and nine times. This chain connects TRBV11-2 to TRBJ2-1, with 10 bases that match TRBD2. Losses at the gene ends were 6 bases for V and 7 bases for J; bases not matched to a gene: 9. The CDR3 runs to 15 residues. Germline V lookup: CDR1 SGHAT, CDR2 FQNNGV. The chain's CDR3 is CASSPTSGVGNEQFF. CDR3 DNA sequence: TGTGCCAGCAGTCCTACTAGCGGGGTTGGGAATGAGCAGTTCTTC.

The chain is built from TRBV12-3 or TRBV12-4 and TRBJ1-1; D gene uncertain. The CDR3 covers 12 residues. V lost 2 bases to trimming and J lost 6 bases, with 7 bases between them. CDR3 sequence (DNA): TGTGCCAGCAGTTTAACGCCGTCTGAAGCTTTCTTT. Its translation is CASSLTPSEAFF.

This clonotype appeared a few times. The chain joins TRBV6-5 to TRBJ2-7; tentative D call: TRBD1 (7 bases). V was clipped by 4 bases and J by 4 bases, with 14 bases between them. Per the germline V gene, CDR1 is MNHEY and CDR2 is SVGAGI. The CDR3 is 14 amino acids. The CDR3, as DNA: TGTGCCAGCAGTTCCTCCAGGGGGAGGTACGAGCAGTACTTC. Its translation: CASSSSRGRYEQYF.

This clonotype was seen only once. This chain connects TRBV2 to TRBJ1-1; a weak D match, TRBD1 (6 bases). Trimming shortened V by 7 bases and J by 3 bases, and 15 bases separated the two germline ends. The germline V gene encodes CDR1 SNHLY and CDR2 FYNNEI. This CDR3 comprises 14 residues. The CDR3 protein is CASTYKGGDTEAFF. The CDR3 coding sequence is TGTGCCAGCACTTACAAGGGGGGGGACACTGAAGCTTTCTTT.

This chain links TRBV27 with TRBJ2-7; either TRBD1 or TRBD2 may supply D (6 bases each). V was shortened by 6 bases and J by 2 bases, with 17 bases between the two germline ends. The CDR3 length is 15 residues. Germline CDR1 reads MNHEY; CDR2 reads SMNVEV (reference sequence). The CDR3 spells CASRITEGGAYEQYF. In DNA form, the CDR3 reads TGTGCCAGCAGGATCACAGAGGGGGGAGCCTACGAGCAGTACTTC.

V and J are TRBV6-5 and TRBJ2-4; 8 bases fit TRBD1. The CDR3 runs 15 residues. Germline loops: CDR1 MNHEY, CDR2 SVGAGI. V lost 2 bases and J lost 7; bases outside the gene matches: 7. The CDR3 DNA reads TGTGCCAGCAGTTACCCCTGGACAGGGAGTAACATTCAGTACTTC. It codes for CASSYPWTGSNIQYF.

In this sample, this clonotype turned up a few times. This sequence joins TRBV6-6 and TRBJ2-1; TRBD2 aligns across 9 bases. The CDR3 loop spans 15 amino acids. Unmatched junction bases numbered 12, after V lost 6 bases and J lost 9 bases. CDR1 MNHNY and CDR2 SVGAGI come from the germline V gene (reference sequence). CDR3 sequence: CASSRSGRLEVEQFF. Here the CDR3 DNA reads TGTGCCAGCAGCCGTAGCGGGAGACTTGAAGTTGAGCAGTTCTTC.

CDR3 in amino acids: CASSLQFGGSYNEQYF. The DNA of the CDR3 is TGTGCCAGCAGCTTGCAGTTCGGGGGGTCCTACAATGAGCAGTACTTC. V gene TRBV7-2 combines with J gene TRBJ2-5, with TRBD2 matching 7 bases. Germline values: CDR1 SGHTA, CDR2 FQGNSA. This CDR3 comprises 16 residues. Trimming at V came to 3 bases and at J to 11 bases, leaving 18 bases not matched to a gene.

The rearrangement links TRBV3-1 to TRBJ1-5, with 9 bases identical to TRBD1. V lost 0 bases to trimming and J lost 6 bases; unmatched junction nucleotides: 6. The CDR3 has 16 residues. Germline values: CDR1 LGHDT, CDR2 YNNKEL (reference sequence). The CDR3 DNA reads as TGTGCCAGCAGCCAAGAGGGGACAGGGAGAAGTCAGCCCCAGCATTTT. Its protein is CASSQEGTGRSQPQHF.

The genes are TRBV29-1 and TRBJ1-1; tentatively, D is TRBD1 (5 bases). Trimming removed 1 base at V and 4 bases at J, with 13 bases between. Germline V gene lookup returns CDR1 SQVTM and CDR2 ANQGSEA. The CDR3 contains 14 residues. The CDR3 nucleotides read TGCAGCGTTGAAGGGGGGACTTCTGCCACTGAAGCTTTCTTT. This translates into CSVEGGTSATEAFF. The whole variable domain, remainder taken from reference TRBV29-1 and TRBJ1-1, is SAVISQKPSRDICQRGTSLTIQCQVDSQVTMMFWYRQQPGQSLTLIATANQGSEATYESGFVIDKFPISRPNLTFSTLTVSNMSPEDSSIYLCSVEGGTSATEAFFGQGTRLTVV.